This is a list of T cell receptor beta chains from one sample in a study of OX40 agonist ivuxolimab in advanced cancers. Clones were sequenced by immunoSEQ multiplex PCR, and TCRdb holds only the in-frame ones, with some missing. The table includes 55,000 to 60,000 clones, over 80% detected once. Source: CD4+ or CD8+ T cells sorted from blood, taken in a trial of the OX40 agonist ivuxolimab. All receptors derive from an adult with an advanced solid tumor such as melanoma, head and neck, liver or kidney cancer. Each CDR3 is given with its conserved first and last residue. The order of the fields is V gene, D gene, J gene, CDR3 length, clone size, CDR3 protein, CDR3 DNA. The D gene is left open where the match is weak. Rows may omit the clone size; those that give it use once, few, many or a size class.

TRBV7-2	.	TRBJ1-3	14	.	CASSARAEGNTIYF	TGTGCCAGCAGCGCAAGGGCAGAAGGAAACACCATATATTTT
TRBV13	TRBD1	TRBJ2-3	18	.	CASSLGDWGQGHTDTQYF	TGTGCCAGCAGCTTAGGCGATTGGGGACAGGGGCACACAGATACGCAGTATTTT
TRBV28	.	TRBJ1-2	15	.	CASSSGAGQTYGYTF	TGTGCCAGCAGTAGCGGAGCTGGACAGACCTATGGCTACACCTTC
TRBV7-6	TRBD1	TRBJ1-2	15	.	CASSHDPTGAVGYTF	TGTGCCAGCAGCCACGACCCCACAGGGGCTGTTGGCTACACCTTC
TRBV6-5	.	TRBJ1-1	14	.	CASRREGMNTEAFF	TGTGCCAGCAGGAGGGAGGGAATGAACACTGAAGCTTTCTTT
TRBV30	.	TRBJ1-1	14	.	CAWRRDGQRTEAFF	TGTGCCTGGAGAAGGGACGGCCAACGCACTGAAGCTTTCTTT
TRBV11-3	TRBD1	TRBJ2-5	16	.	CASSGTGTDNQETQYF	TGTGCCAGCAGCGGAACCGGGACAGATAATCAAGAGACCCAGTACTTC
TRBV27	TRBD2	TRBJ2-5	17	once	CASSLSPGLAGVETQYF	TGTGCCAGCAGTTTAAGTCCAGGGCTAGCGGGAGTAGAGACCCAGTACTTC
TRBV5-1	.	TRBJ2-7	14	.	CASRPTAGFYEQYF	TGCGCCAGCCGTCCAACAGCAGGGTTCTACGAGCAGTACTTC
TRBV11-3	.	TRBJ1-1	10	.	CASPNTEAFF	TGTGCCAGCCCGAACACTGAAGCTTTCTTT
TRBV5-4	.	TRBJ2-7	15	.	CASSLEYRKVNEQYF	TGTGCCAGCAGCTTGGAGTACAGAAAAGTCAACGAGCAGTACTTC
TRBV19	TRBD2	TRBJ2-1	16	.	CASSQGPSGRRNEQFF	TGTGCCAGTAGTCAAGGGCCTAGCGGGAGAAGAAATGAGCAGTTCTTC
TRBV6-4	.	TRBJ1-3	16	.	CASSDLGRSSGNTIYF	TGTGCCAGCAGTGACTTAGGACGGTCCTCTGGAAACACCATATATTTT
TRBV6-5	TRBD1	TRBJ1-5	14	.	CASSEQGSDQPQHF	TGTGCCAGCAGCGAACAGGGGAGCGATCAGCCCCAGCATTTT
TRBV7-2	TRBD2	TRBJ2-7	14	.	CASSLGTSAYEQYF	TGTGCCAGCAGCTTAGGGACTAGCGCGTACGAGCAGTACTTC
TRBV11-1	.	TRBJ2-2	15	.	CASSSSRRNTGELFF	TGTGCCAGCAGCTCCAGCCGGAGGAACACCGGGGAGCTGTTTTTT
TRBV29-1	TRBD2	TRBJ2-5	14	.	CSVLGTSEQETQYF	TGCAGCGTCCTTGGGACTAGCGAACAAGAGACCCAGTACTTC
TRBV5-1	TRBD1	TRBJ1-2	13	.	CASSLGQGIGYTF	TGCGCCAGCAGCTTGGGACAGGGGATAGGCTACACCTTC